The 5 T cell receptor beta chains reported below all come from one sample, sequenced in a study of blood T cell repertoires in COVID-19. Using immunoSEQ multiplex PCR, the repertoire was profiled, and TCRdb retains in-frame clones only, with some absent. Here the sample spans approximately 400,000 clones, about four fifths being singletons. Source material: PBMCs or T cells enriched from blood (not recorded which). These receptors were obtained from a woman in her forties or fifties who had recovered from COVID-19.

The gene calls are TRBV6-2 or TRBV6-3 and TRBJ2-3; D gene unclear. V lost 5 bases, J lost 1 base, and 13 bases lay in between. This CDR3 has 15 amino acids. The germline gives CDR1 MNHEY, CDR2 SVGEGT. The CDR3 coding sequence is TGTGCCAGCAGTGTCACCCGAGCTGGCACAGATACGCAGTATTTT. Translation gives CASSVTRAGTDTQYF.

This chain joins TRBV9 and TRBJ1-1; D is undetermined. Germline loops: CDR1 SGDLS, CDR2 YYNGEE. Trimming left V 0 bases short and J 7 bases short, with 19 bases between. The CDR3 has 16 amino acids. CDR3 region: CASSVATLNSPGEAFF. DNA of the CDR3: TGTGCCAGCAGCGTAGCCACTCTAAATTCCCCAGGTGAAGCTTTCTTT.

The CDR3 region is CASSPDRTEAFF. The CDR3 bases are TGTGCCAGCAGCCCTGACAGAACTGAAGCTTTCTTT. This sequence joins TRBV3-1 (or the pseudogene TRBV3-2) and TRBJ1-1; D may be TRBD1 (5 bases). The germline gives CDR1 LGHDT, CDR2 YNNKEL (reference sequence). CDR3 length equals 12 residues. The germline V and J ends were trimmed by 4 bases and 5 bases, with 8 bases remaining between them.

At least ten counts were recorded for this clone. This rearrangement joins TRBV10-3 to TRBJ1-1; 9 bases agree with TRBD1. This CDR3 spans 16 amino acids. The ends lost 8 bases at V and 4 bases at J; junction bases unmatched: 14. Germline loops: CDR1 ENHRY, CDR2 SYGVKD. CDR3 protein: CAIGAQGAGLSTEAFF. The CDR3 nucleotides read TGTGCCATCGGAGCACAGGGGGCCGGTTTGAGCACTGAAGCTTTCTTT.

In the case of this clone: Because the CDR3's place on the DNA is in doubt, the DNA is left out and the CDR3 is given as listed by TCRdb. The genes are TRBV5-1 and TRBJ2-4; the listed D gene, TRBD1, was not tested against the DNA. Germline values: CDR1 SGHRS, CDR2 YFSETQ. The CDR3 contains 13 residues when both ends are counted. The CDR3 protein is CASSFGSGNIQYF.